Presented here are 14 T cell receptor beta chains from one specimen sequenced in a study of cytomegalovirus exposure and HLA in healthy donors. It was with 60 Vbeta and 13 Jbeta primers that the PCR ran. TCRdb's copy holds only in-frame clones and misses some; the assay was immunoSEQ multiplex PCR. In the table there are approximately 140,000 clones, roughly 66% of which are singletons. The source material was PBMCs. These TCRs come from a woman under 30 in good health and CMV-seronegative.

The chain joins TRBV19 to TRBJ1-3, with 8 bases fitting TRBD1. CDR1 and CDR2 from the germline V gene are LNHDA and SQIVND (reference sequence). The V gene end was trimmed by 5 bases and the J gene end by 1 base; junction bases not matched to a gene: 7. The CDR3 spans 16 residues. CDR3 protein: CASSGAGGISGNTIYF. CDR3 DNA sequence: TGTGCCAGTAGTGGGGCAGGGGGCATTTCTGGAAACACCATATATTTT. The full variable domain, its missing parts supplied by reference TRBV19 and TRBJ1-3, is DGGITQSPKYLFRKEGQNVTLSCEQNLNHDAMYWYRQDPGQGLRLIYYSQIVNDFQKGDIAEGYSVSREKKESFPLTVTSAQKNPTAFYLCASSGAGGISGNTIYFGEGSWLTVV.

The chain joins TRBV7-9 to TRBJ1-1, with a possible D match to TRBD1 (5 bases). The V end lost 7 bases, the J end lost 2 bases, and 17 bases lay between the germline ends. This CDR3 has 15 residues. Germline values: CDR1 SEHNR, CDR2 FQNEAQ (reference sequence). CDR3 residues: CASTAQDAGNTEAFF. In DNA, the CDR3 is TGTGCCAGCACCGCACAGGATGCGGGAAACACTGAAGCTTTCTTT.

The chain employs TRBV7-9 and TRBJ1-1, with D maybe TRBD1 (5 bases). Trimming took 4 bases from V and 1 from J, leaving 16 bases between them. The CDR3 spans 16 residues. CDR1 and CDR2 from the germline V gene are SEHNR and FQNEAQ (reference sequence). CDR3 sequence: CASSSVPGLRNTEAFF. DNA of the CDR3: TGTGCCAGCAGCTCCGTACCAGGGCTGCGGAACACTGAAGCTTTCTTT.

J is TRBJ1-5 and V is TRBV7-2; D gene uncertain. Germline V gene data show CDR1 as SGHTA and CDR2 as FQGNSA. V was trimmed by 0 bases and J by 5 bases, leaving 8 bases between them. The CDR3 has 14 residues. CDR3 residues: CASSLAQGDQPQHF. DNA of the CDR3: TGTGCCAGCAGCTTAGCGCAAGGAGATCAGCCCCAGCATTTT.

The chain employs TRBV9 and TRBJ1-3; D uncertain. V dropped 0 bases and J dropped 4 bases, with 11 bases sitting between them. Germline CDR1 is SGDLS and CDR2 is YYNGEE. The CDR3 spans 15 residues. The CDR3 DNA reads TGTGCCAGCAGCGTAGACTCGGAGGCAGGAAACACCATATATTTT. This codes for CASSVDSEAGNTIYF.

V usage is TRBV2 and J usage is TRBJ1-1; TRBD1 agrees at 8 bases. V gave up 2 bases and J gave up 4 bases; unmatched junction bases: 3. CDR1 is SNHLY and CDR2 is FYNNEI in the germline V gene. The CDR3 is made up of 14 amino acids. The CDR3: CASSESGQGTEAFF. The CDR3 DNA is TGTGCCAGCAGTGAATCTGGACAGGGCACTGAAGCTTTCTTT.

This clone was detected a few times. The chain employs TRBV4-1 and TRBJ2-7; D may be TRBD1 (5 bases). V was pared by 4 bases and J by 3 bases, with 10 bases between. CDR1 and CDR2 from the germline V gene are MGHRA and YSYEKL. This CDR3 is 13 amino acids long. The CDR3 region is CASSRPDIYEQYF. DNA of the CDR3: TGCGCCAGCAGCCGACCGGACATCTACGAGCAGTACTTC.

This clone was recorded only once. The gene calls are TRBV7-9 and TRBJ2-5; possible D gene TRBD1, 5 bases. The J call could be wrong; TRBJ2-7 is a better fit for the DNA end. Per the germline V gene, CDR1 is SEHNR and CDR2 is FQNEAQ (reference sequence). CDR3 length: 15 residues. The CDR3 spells CASSLPVTDRYEQYF. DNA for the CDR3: TGTGCCAGCAGCTTACCGGTGACAGACCGATACGAGCAGTACTTC.

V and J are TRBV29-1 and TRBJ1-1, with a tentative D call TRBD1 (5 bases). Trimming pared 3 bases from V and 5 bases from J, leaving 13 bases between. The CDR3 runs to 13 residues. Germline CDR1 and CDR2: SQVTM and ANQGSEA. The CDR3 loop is CSVDQGYTTEAFF. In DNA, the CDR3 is TGCAGCGTTGATCAGGGCTATACTACTGAAGCTTTCTTT. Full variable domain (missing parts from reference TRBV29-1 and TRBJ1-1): SAVISQKPSRDICQRGTSLTIQCQVDSQVTMMFWYRQQPGQSLTLIATANQGSEATYESGFVIDKFPISRPNLTFSTLTVSNMSPEDSSIYLCSVDQGYTTEAFFGQGTRLTVV.

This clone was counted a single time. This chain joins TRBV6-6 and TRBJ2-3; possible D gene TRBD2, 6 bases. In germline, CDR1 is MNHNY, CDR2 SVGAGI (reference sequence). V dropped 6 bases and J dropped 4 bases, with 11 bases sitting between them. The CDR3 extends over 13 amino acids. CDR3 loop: CASRPGEADTQYF. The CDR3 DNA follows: TGTGCCAGCAGGCCGGGGGAAGCAGATACGCAGTATTTT.

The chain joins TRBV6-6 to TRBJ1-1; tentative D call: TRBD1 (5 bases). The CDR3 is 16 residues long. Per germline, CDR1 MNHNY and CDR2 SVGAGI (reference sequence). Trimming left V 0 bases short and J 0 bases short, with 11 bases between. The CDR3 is CASSYSGGRMNTEAFF. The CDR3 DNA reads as TGTGCCAGCAGTTACTCCGGGGGACGGATGAACACTGAAGCTTTCTTT.

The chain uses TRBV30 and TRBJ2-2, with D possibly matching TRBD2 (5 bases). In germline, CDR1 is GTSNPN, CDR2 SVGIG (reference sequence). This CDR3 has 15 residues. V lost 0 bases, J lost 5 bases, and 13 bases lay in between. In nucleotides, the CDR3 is TGTGCCTGGAGTGTTAAGGAGAGGGTAACCGGGGAGCTGTTTTTT. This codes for CAWSVKERVTGELFF. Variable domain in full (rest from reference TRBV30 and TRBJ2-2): SQTIHQWPATLVQPVGSPLSLECTVEGTSNPNLYWYRQAAGRGLQLLFYSVGIGQISSEVPQNLSASRPQDRQFILSSKKLLLSDSGFYLCAWSVKERVTGELFFGEGSRLTVL.

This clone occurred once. This CDR3 reads CASSEGTVYNQPQHF. Here the CDR3 DNA reads TGTGCCAGCAGTGAGGGCACGGTCTACAATCAGCCCCAGCATTTT. The chain joins TRBV2 to TRBJ1-5; no definite D call. Germline V gene data show CDR1 as SNHLY and CDR2 as FYNNEI. The CDR3 is 15 amino acids. Trimming pared 3 bases from V and 3 bases from J, leaving 12 bases between. Together with reference TRBV2 and TRBJ1-5, the CDR3 gives the full variable domain: EPEVTQTPSHQVTQMGQEVILRCVPISNHLYFYWYRQILGQKVEFLVSFYNNEISEKSEIFDDQFSVERPDGSNFTLKIRSTKLEDSAMYFCASSEGTVYNQPQHFGDGTRLSIL.

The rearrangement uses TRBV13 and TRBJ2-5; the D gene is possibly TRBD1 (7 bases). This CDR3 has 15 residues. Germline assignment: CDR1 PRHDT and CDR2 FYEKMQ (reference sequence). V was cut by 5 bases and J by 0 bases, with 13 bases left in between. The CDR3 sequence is CASSAGQLNQETQYF. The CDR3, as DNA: TGTGCCAGCAGCGCGGGACAGCTTAACCAAGAGACCCAGTACTTC.